This TCR beta chain was obtained from a study of regulatory T cells in long-lasting Graves disease (dated by TCRdb to the early 2020s). About the full investigation: Persistent Graves' disease was defined as persistently positive TSH receptor autoantibodies together with antithyroid drug treatment for over 5 years. The study was registered as a clinical trial and conducted in China. Antithyroid drugs had been taken for approximately ten years on average by persistent Graves' disease patients in the clinical cohort. TCR sequencing covered around 13 persistent and roughly 20 newly diagnosed Graves' disease patients, approximately 33 samples in total. Peripheral blood TCR sequencing and RNA sequencing compared persistent Graves' disease patients with newly diagnosed Graves' disease patients.

This clonotype was observed at least ten times. Its cognate antigen has yet to be identified. The sample holds no much larger clone one base away, and base qualities are not on file. Explained via the paper, the time point label denotes: persistent/refractory GD, antithyroid drugs over 5 years with positive TRAb. RNA was extracted from PBMCs in TRIzol for both TCR sequencing and RNA sequencing. The diagnosis of Graves' disease followed American Thyroid Association guidelines. Patients were recruited from an endocrinology department in Xi'an, China. Each patient gave about 10 milliliters of peripheral blood, collected in an EDTA anticoagulant tube. Ficoll Paque Plus density gradient separation was used to isolate PBMCs, and no additional T cell sorting was done. An Agilent 2100 Bioanalyzer and agarose gel were used to check RNA quality, while a NanoDrop 2000 measured RNA concentration. Summary of the overall study and its limitations: Compared with newly diagnosed patients, patients with persistent Graves' disease had lower TCR Shannon entropy and fewer highly expanded clones, which suggests clonal expansion. The small sample size was acknowledged by the authors as a limitation that may reduce accuracy. A larger number of public clonotypes was shared among persistent patients (under 3,000) than among newly diagnosed patients (about 990). Peripheral blood alone was examined, since thyroid tissue, which constituted the primary lesion, could not be accessed. Sequencing and analysis were limited to the TCR beta chain. TRBV28, TRBJ1-2 and TRBJ2-5 were preferentially used in persistent disease, while TRBV20-1 and TRBJ2-1 were favored in newly diagnosed disease.

The CDR3 runs 11 amino acids, cysteine and phenylalanine included. CDR3 DNA only is kept here, 33 bases in frame from base 1. Sequences LGHDT (CDR1) and YNNKEL (CDR2) are obtained from the germline V gene (reference sequence). The junction carries 2 bases between V and J, which are trimmed by 4 bases and 2 bases respectively. The library was obtained by multiplex PCR. The sequencing machine was an Illumina HiSeq 4000. CDR3 regions were amplified by Arm-PCR with iRepertoire HTBI primers to construct TCR beta libraries. PCR products were gel purified before sequencing. As for the authors' bioinformatics: Across samples, about 64 TRBV and 13 to 15 TRBJ segments were identified and used for gene usage analysis of CDR3 amino acid clonotypes. Filtered high-quality paired reads were merged into contigs using COPE and FqMerger. Contigs were aligned with BLAST to IMGT TRBV, TRBD and TRBJ reference genes, and CDR3 was defined per IMGT. Clonotypes above 0.1% frequency were classified as highly expanded clones. Repertoire diversity was measured by Shannon entropy, and V-J evenness by the Gini coefficient. A clonotype found in more than one individual was treated as public. TCRdb reanalyzed the raw reads on its own, using fastp at Q25 for trimming and MiXCR for clone calling, and kept in-frame beta chains. A single entry per CDR3 protein holds the most common genes and DNA from its merged rows. None of the V and J calls come from the authors' own analysis; TCRdb made them. This sample holds about 470,000 distinct CDR3 sequences; around 20% were observed only once. 7.8% of the sample is taken by the ten largest.

This clonotype was obtained from a female donor with Graves disease. The sequencing here drew on peripheral blood mononuclear cells (PBMCs), taken when the disease was refractory, from a patient treated with antithyroid drugs. The chain is encoded by TRBV3-1 joined to TRBJ1-1; too little of a D gene remains to name it. The nucleotide sequence is given as TGTGCCAGCAGCCGAAACACTGAAGCTTTCTTT. Its translation is CASSRNTEAFF.